The 29 T cell receptor beta chains reported below all come from one sample, sequenced in a study of T cells in localized non-small cell lung cancer. Some clones are missing from TCRdb's copy, which holds only in-frame ones; the method was immunoSEQ multiplex PCR. The table lists 30,000 or so clones, 85% to 90% of them singletons. Here the sequenced sample was peripheral blood, taken before any cancer treatment. The origin of the receptors is a female donor over 55 with stage III squamous cell lung carcinoma.

A remark on this clone: This sample also contains other DNA sequences that code for the same CDR3. This chain uses TRBV7-3 with TRBJ2-5, with D perhaps matching TRBD1 (6 bases). With 5 bases removed from V and 2 bases from J, the gap between germline ends came to 9 bases. The CDR3 is 13 residues long. CDR1 is SGHTA and CDR2 is FQGTGA in the germline V gene. This chain's CDR3 is CASSQGNQETQYF. CDR3 DNA sequence: TGTGCCAGCAGCCAGGGGAATCAAGAGACCCAGTACTTC.

This rearrangement joins TRBV19 to TRBJ2-7; 11 bases are shared with TRBD1. The CDR3 length is 15 residues. CDR1 and CDR2 from the germline V gene are LNHDA and SQIVND (reference sequence). V was clipped by 6 bases and J by 5 bases; unmatched bases: 9. The CDR3 loop reads CASSRMGQGGDEQYF. Written as DNA, the CDR3 is TGTGCCAGTAGCAGGATGGGACAGGGGGGGGACGAGCAGTACTTC.

The chain is built from TRBV7-9 and TRBJ1-1; D unclear. The V end lost 5 bases, the J end lost 0 bases, and 22 bases lay between the germline ends. Germline V gene lookup returns CDR1 SEHNR and CDR2 FQNEAQ (reference sequence). This CDR3 has 18 residues. The CDR3 loop is CASSPIGRGGVLNTEAFF. CDR3 bases: TGTGCCAGCAGCCCTATCGGACGAGGAGGAGTATTGAACACTGAAGCTTTCTTT.

The chain uses TRBV5-6 and TRBJ2-3; D is unresolved. CDR1 is SGHDT and CDR2 is YYEEEE in the germline V gene. The CDR3 contains 15 residues. The V end was cut by 0 bases, the J end by 3 bases, with 11 bases between. DNA of the CDR3: TGTGCCAGCAGCTTGGCGTCAGTGGGGACAGATACGCAGTATTTT. Its protein product is CASSLASVGTDTQYF.

This chain links TRBV6-5 with TRBJ1-5; 7 bases are a match to TRBD1. Germline V gene data show CDR1 as MNHEY and CDR2 as SVGAGI. This CDR3 spans 14 amino acids. V shed 8 bases and J 3 bases; nucleotides not matched to a gene: 7. In DNA, the CDR3 is TGTGCCAGCCGACAGGGAGGGATCAATCAGCCCCAGCATTTT. Protein product: CASRQGGINQPQHF.

V usage is TRBV15 and J usage is TRBJ1-1, with TRBD1 identical over 9 bases. Germline trimming cut 5 bases from V and 1 base from J; bases unmatched to any gene: 8. Germline V CDR1 and CDR2: LNHNV, YYDKDF (reference sequence). This CDR3 has 16 amino acids. The CDR3: CATSPGTTGGNTEAFF. DNA for the CDR3: TGTGCCACCAGCCCAGGGACGACAGGGGGGAACACTGAAGCTTTCTTT.

This clone was recorded only once. The V call is TRBV27, the J call TRBJ2-4; 9 bases are a match to TRBD2. The CDR3 extends over 18 amino acids. Losses at the gene ends were 7 bases for V and 1 base for J; bases not matched to a gene: 14. Germline V gene sequence: CDR1 MNHEY, CDR2 SMNVEV (reference sequence). The CDR3 nucleotides are TGTGCCAGCAAGGGCCTAGCGGGAAAGGGGTTTGCCAAAAACATTCAGTACTTC. This codes for CASKGLAGKGFAKNIQYF.

This chain joins TRBV6-4 and TRBJ2-2; D is undetermined. Germline V gives CDR1 MRHNA, CDR2 SNTAGT. V lost 4 bases and J lost 3, with 6 bases in between. CDR3 length: 13 amino acids. CDR3 in DNA: TGTGCCAGCAGTGTGGGCTACACCGGGGAGCTGTTTTTT. Protein sequence: CASSVGYTGELFF.

This clone was counted once. The genes are TRBV5-8 and TRBJ1-4; D is unresolved. This CDR3 spans 15 amino acids. Germline CDR1 SGHTS, CDR2 YDEGEE. V gave up 5 bases and J gave up 3 bases, with 14 bases separating them. CDR3 in amino acids: CASSSADEANEKLFF. The CDR3 DNA reads TGTGCCAGCAGTTCCGCCGATGAGGCTAATGAAAAACTGTTTTTT.

The gene calls are TRBV9 and TRBJ2-5, with a weak D call TRBD1 (6 bases). This CDR3 comprises 15 residues. V lost 0 bases to trimming and J lost 8 bases, with 17 bases between them. Germline CDR1 SGDLS, CDR2 YYNGEE. CDR3 bases: TGTGCCAGCAGCGTAGGCTGGGGACAAGATTTTACCCAGTACTTC. Protein: CASSVGWGQDFTQYF.

CDR3 sequence reads: CARSLSTRTYEQYF. CDR3 DNA sequence: TGTGCCAGAAGCTTGAGTACTAGGACCTACGAGCAGTACTTC. The rearrangement uses TRBV5-3 and TRBJ2-7; D may be TRBD2 (5 bases). TRBV5-3 is an open reading frame whose function is uncertain. Trimming took off 1 base at V and 2 bases at J, with 10 bases between the two ends. CDR3 length equals 14 residues.

The rearrangement joins TRBV6-5 to TRBJ1-1; D gene ambiguous. The germline V gene encodes CDR1 MNHEY and CDR2 SVGAGI. V lost 2 bases and J 5 bases, leaving 12 bases between the germline ends. This CDR3 has 14 amino acids. CDR3 nucleotide sequence: TGTGCCAGCAGTTACCGGGGTGTGGGGACTGAAGCTTTCTTT. Translated, it gives CASSYRGVGTEAFF.

CDR3 protein: CASRGSTGPNSPLHF. As DNA, the CDR3 is TGTGCCAGCAGGGGCTCGACAGGGCCTAATTCACCCCTCCACTTT. J is TRBJ1-6 and V is TRBV2, with 7 bases lining up with TRBD1. The germline gives CDR1 SNHLY, CDR2 FYNNEI. Trimming removed 6 bases from V and 6 bases from J; junction bases left unmatched: 8. This CDR3 comprises 15 residues.

This clone was detected once. This chain uses TRBV15 with TRBJ2-5; D remains ambiguous. This CDR3 is 13 amino acids long. Trimming left V 2 bases short and J 7 bases short, with 11 bases between. The V gene's germline CDR1 is LNHNV and CDR2 YYDKDF (reference sequence). This CDR3 is CATSRNSRGTQYF. The CDR3 DNA sequence: TGTGCCACCAGCAGAAACAGTCGTGGGACCCAGTACTTC.

The V and J genes are TRBV5-4 and TRBJ2-7; no firm D call. Looked up from germline, CDR1 is SGHNT and CDR2 is YYREEE (reference sequence). This CDR3 region has 15 residues. Deletions cut 2 bases from V and 0 bases from J, with 12 bases between. The CDR3 sequence is CASSLSTATSYEQYF. In DNA, the CDR3 is TGTGCCAGCAGCTTAAGTACAGCCACCTCCTACGAGCAGTACTTC.

V gene TRBV11-2 combines with J gene TRBJ2-2; the D gene is possibly TRBD1 (6 bases). Germline V gene data show CDR1 as SGHAT and CDR2 as FQNNGV. Trimming removed 10 bases at V and 2 bases at J, with 14 bases between. The CDR3 extends over 14 amino acids. In DNA form, the CDR3 reads TGTGCCACCTCCCCGGGACAAAACACCGGGGAGCTGTTTTTT. As protein: CATSPGQNTGELFF.

V and J are TRBV28 and TRBJ1-2; tentative D call: TRBD1 (6 bases). The V end lost 6 bases, the J end lost 5 bases, and 10 bases lay between the germline ends. CDR1 and CDR2 (germline): MDHEN, SYDVKM. The CDR3 sequence is 12 residues long. The CDR3 sequence: CASRTQGYGYTF. The CDR3 nucleotides are TGTGCCAGCAGAACTCAGGGGTATGGCTACACCTTC.

The chain uses TRBV14 and TRBJ1-6; D is ambiguous. The CDR3 is 13 residues long. Germline loops: CDR1 SGHDN, CDR2 FVKESK. The V and J ends lost 6 bases and 7 bases respectively, with 10 bases between them. This chain's CDR3 is CASSRDVNSPLHF. The CDR3 nucleotides read TGTGCCAGCAGTCGGGATGTGAATTCACCCCTCCACTTT.

The V gene is TRBV5-6, the J gene TRBJ1-4, with D maybe TRBD1 (6 bases). CDR1 SGHDT and CDR2 YYEEEE come from the germline V gene. The CDR3 has 15 amino acids. The V end was cut by 4 bases, the J end by 0 bases, with 10 bases between. This CDR3 reads CASSTTGSTNEKLFF. Written as DNA, the CDR3 is TGTGCCAGCAGCACGACAGGCTCAACTAATGAAAAACTGTTTTTT.

The chain couples TRBV7-2 to TRBJ2-7; the D is unclear. CDR3 length equals 12 residues. Germline V gene lookup returns CDR1 SGHTA and CDR2 FQGNSA. V gave up 1 base and J gave up 6 bases, with 7 bases separating them. The CDR3 loop is CASSLDWSEQYF. CDR3 coding DNA: TGTGCCAGCAGCTTAGATTGGAGCGAGCAGTACTTC.

The rearrangement uses TRBV28 and TRBJ2-5, with D possibly matching TRBD2 (6 bases). In germline, CDR1 is MDHEN, CDR2 SYDVKM. The CDR3 is 17 residues long. V lost 1 base and J 1 base, leaving 16 bases between the germline ends. CDR3 nucleotide sequence: TGTGCCAGCAGTTTATCTGGGAGGCCCCTGAGCCAAGAGACCCAGTACTTC. Residues: CASSLSGRPLSQETQYF. The variable domain in full, with the rest retrieved from reference TRBV28 and TRBJ2-5, is DVKVTQSSRYLVKRTGEKVFLECVQDMDHENMFWYRQDPGLGLRLIYFSYDVKMKEKGDIPEGYSVSREKKERFSLILESASTNQTSMYLCASSLSGRPLSQETQYFGPGTRLLVL.

J is TRBJ2-7 and V is TRBV29-1; 7 nucleotides align to TRBD1. Germline assignment: CDR1 SQVTM and CDR2 ANQGSEA. The trim removed 1 base at V and 4 bases at J, leaving 4 bases unmatched. The CDR3 covers 13 residues. The CDR3 DNA reads as TGCAGCGTTGAAGTTGGGACAGATTACGAGCAGTACTTC. Its translation: CSVEVGTDYEQYF.

The chain recombines TRBV27 with TRBJ2-3; no reliable D call. Germline-derived CDR1 and CDR2 are MNHEY and SMNVEV (reference sequence). This CDR3 is built from 14 residues. Trimming pared 2 bases from V and 1 base from J, leaving 7 bases between. This chain's CDR3 is CASSLEVGTDTQYF. The CDR3 DNA sequence: TGTGCCAGCAGTTTAGAGGTCGGCACAGATACGCAGTATTTT.

This chain joins TRBV5-4 and TRBJ2-3; 16 positions match TRBD2. V lost 2 bases and J lost 4; bases outside the gene matches: 7. Germline V gives CDR1 SGHNT, CDR2 YYREEE (reference sequence). This CDR3 contains 18 residues. The CDR3 DNA follows: TGTGCCAGCAGCTTAGGGACTAGCGGGAGGGCCCGCGCAGATACGCAGTATTTT. Its protein is CASSLGTSGRARADTQYF. The full variable domain, with the rest looked up from reference TRBV5-4 and TRBJ2-3, is ETGVTQSPTHLIKTRGQQVTLRCSSQSGHNTVSWYQQALGQGPQFIFQYYREEENGRGNFPPRFSGLQFPNYSSELNVNALELDDSALYLCASSLGTSGRARADTQYFGPGTRLTVL.

The chain joins TRBV30 to TRBJ2-5, with D perhaps matching TRBD2 (5 bases). From germline, CDR1 is GTSNPN and CDR2 SVGIG (reference sequence). The CDR3 has 15 amino acids. Trimming stripped 3 bases from V and 4 bases from J, with 18 bases between. In DNA form, the CDR3 reads TGTGCCTGGAGCGTACGGGGTCCCCGGGGAGAGACCCAGTACTTC. Amino acid sequence: CAWSVRGPRGETQYF.

The CDR3 DNA sequence: TGTGCCAGCAGCTTGGAGAGAGGACCGCGATGGGGCTATGGCTACACCTTC. Its protein is CASSLERGPRWGYGYTF. The rearrangement links TRBV5-4 to TRBJ1-2; D unclear. This CDR3 spans 17 amino acids. V was trimmed by 0 bases and J by 4 bases, leaving 19 bases between them. Germline V gives CDR1 SGHNT, CDR2 YYREEE (reference sequence).

This chain connects TRBV6-6 to TRBJ2-7; TRBD2 aligns across 12 bases. The germline V gene has CDR1 MNHNY and CDR2 SVGAGI (reference sequence). Trimming cost V 2 bases and J 4 bases; bases outside gene matches: 6. This CDR3 comprises 16 residues. The CDR3 reads CASSYGLGTSGYEQYF. DNA for the CDR3: TGTGCCAGCAGTTACGGGTTAGGGACTAGCGGGTACGAGCAGTACTTC.

The chain links TRBV10-3 to TRBJ1-6; 8 bases agree with TRBD1. V gave up 3 bases and J gave up 5 bases; unmatched junction bases: 3. This CDR3 has 15 residues. From germline, CDR1 is ENHRY and CDR2 SYGVKD. The CDR3 bases are TGTGCCATCAGTGACAGGGGGCCGGATAATTCACCCCTCCACTTT. Translating gives CAISDRGPDNSPLHF.

The CDR3: CASPTSGSSYEQYF. The CDR3 nucleotides read TGTGCCAGCCCAACTAGCGGGAGCTCCTACGAGCAGTACTTC. The gene calls are TRBV6-1 and TRBJ2-7; 11 bases are shared with TRBD2. Germline V gene data show CDR1 as MNHNS and CDR2 as SASEGT. The CDR3 totals 14 residues. V lost 8 bases to trimming and J lost 0 bases; unmatched junction nucleotides: 3.